Following are 30 T cell receptor beta chains from one sample sequenced in a study of Graves' ophthalmopathy and Graves' hyperthyroidism. RNA transcripts served as template for amplifying TCR beta CDR3 sequences. HTBI primers primed a first-round RT-PCR, and a second-round multiplex PCR followed. TCRdb redid the calling of the multiplex PCR reads with MiXCR, one entry per CDR3 protein. The table includes 300,000 to 450,000 distinct CDR3 sequences, roughly a sixth detected once. Specimen: peripheral blood. The receptor source for this set is an adult woman with stable Graves' hyperthyroidism.

Comments on this clonotype: The junction shows a germline mismatch at one end, possibly a read error. The chain has TRBV6-2 or TRBV6-3 and TRBJ2-2; tentative D call: TRBD2 (6 bases). Germline-derived CDR1 and CDR2 are MNHEY and SVGEGT. The CDR3 loop spans 12 amino acids. The CDR3 region has the DNA TGTGCCAGCAGTTATCTAGGCGGGGAGCTGGTTTTT. Translated, it gives CASSYLGGELVF.

This clonotype was observed many times. The rearrangement links TRBV20-1 to TRBJ2-1, with TRBD2 identical over 14 bases. The J segment lost 6 bases and the V segment lost 1 base, leaving 2 bases of the junction unmatched. From germline, CDR1 is DFQATT and CDR2 SNEGSKA (reference sequence). The CDR3 consists of 15 residues. CDR3 in amino acids: CSARGGTSGSNEQFF. The CDR3 bases are TGCAGTGCTAGAGGAGGGACTAGCGGGAGCAATGAGCAGTTCTTC.

CDR3 sequence: CASSLSAGPRLPQHF. The CDR3 DNA reads TGTGCCAGCAGTTTATCGGCGGGACCACGATTGCCCCAGCATTTT. The V call is TRBV27, the J call TRBJ1-5, with D possibly matching TRBD1 (5 bases). Germline V CDR1 and CDR2: MNHEY, SMNVEV (reference sequence). This CDR3 spans 15 amino acids. V lost 0 bases to trimming and J lost 9 bases, with 15 bases between them.

This clonotype was seen more than once but under ten times. The J gene is TRBJ2-4, the V gene TRBV6-1; 12 bases align to TRBD2. Germline V lookup: CDR1 MNHNS, CDR2 SASEGT. V lost 5 bases and J lost 9; bases outside the gene matches: 5. This CDR3 is 14 amino acids long. CDR3 residues: CASSRSLAGGIQYF. The DNA for the CDR3 is TGTGCCAGCAGTCGTTCACTAGCGGGAGGCATTCAGTACTTC.

This clonotype was detected many times. The chain combines TRBV6-5 with TRBJ2-5; possibly TRBD1 for D (6 bases). Germline V CDR1 and CDR2: MNHEY, SVGAGI. The ends were cut back, 4 bases at V and 1 base at J, with 16 bases in the middle. This CDR3 has 16 amino acids. CDR3 DNA: TGTGCCAGCAGTTTATCATTACAGGGTTCCCAAGAGACCCAGTACTTC. Translation gives CASSLSLQGSQETQYF.

This clonotype was detected many times. For the CDR3, the DNA is TGTGCCAGCAGCCAAGATAACAATCAGCCCCAGCATTTT. This gives the protein CASSQDNNQPQHF. V gene TRBV3-1 combines with J gene TRBJ1-5; no firm D call. Germline V CDR1 and CDR2: LGHDT, YNNKEL (reference sequence). The CDR3 is 13 residues long. Trimming removed 0 bases at V and 3 bases at J, with 3 bases between.

This clonotype was counted at least ten times. The chain couples TRBV28 to TRBJ2-7, with D possibly matching TRBD1 (5 bases). V was clipped by 4 bases and J by 7 bases, with 8 bases between them. Germline assignment: CDR1 MDHEN and CDR2 SYDVKM. CDR3 length equals 11 residues. The CDR3 sequence is CASSSPGEQYF. The CDR3 DNA reads as TGTGCCAGCAGTTCCCCAGGGGAGCAGTACTTC.

This clonotype was observed many times. The rearrangement links TRBV28 to TRBJ2-7; D is ambiguous. The V and J ends lost 3 bases and 4 bases respectively, with 7 bases between them. Germline-derived CDR1 and CDR2 are MDHEN and SYDVKM. The CDR3 is 12 residues long. The CDR3 sequence is CASSLSRYEQYF. Written as DNA, the CDR3 is TGTGCCAGCAGTTTGAGCCGTTACGAGCAGTACTTC.

A note on this clonotype: One end of the junction fails to match germline, which may point to a read error. The chain uses TRBV4-2 and TRBJ2-5; either TRBD1 or TRBD2 may fit D (5 bases each). The CDR3 covers 15 residues. CDR1 is LGHNA, CDR2 YNFKEQ, per germline. CDR3 DNA sequence: TGTGCCAGCAGCCAAGCGCAGGCAGGGTGGGAGATCCAGTACTTC. Translated: CASSQAQAGWEIQYF.

This clonotype was seen at least ten times. This chain links TRBV10-2 with TRBJ2-5, with D perhaps matching TRBD1 (6 bases). Trimming left V 4 bases short and J 2 bases short, with 11 bases between. The CDR3 length is 14 residues. Germline V gene data show CDR1 as WSHSY and CDR2 as SAAADI. The CDR3 DNA is TGCGCCAGCAGTGTTTCAGGGGCACAAGAGACCCAGTACTTC. It yields the protein CASSVSGAQETQYF.

This clonotype was picked up a small number of times. Since a much larger clone is just one base distant, this may be a read error. This chain joins TRBV6-2 or TRBV6-3 and TRBJ2-2, with D unresolved. The V gene lost 4 bases and the J gene lost 6 bases, with 9 bases spanning the gap. Germline V lookup: CDR1 MNHEY, CDR2 SVGEGT. This CDR3 has 13 amino acids. Here the CDR3 DNA reads TGTGCCAGCAGTTTTAGGAGTTCCGGGGAGCTGTTTTTT. Amino acids: CASSFRSSGELFF.

V is TRBV20-1 and J is TRBJ1-5; TRBD1 agrees at 7 bases. CDR3 size: 15 residues. Germline CDR1 is DFQATT and CDR2 is SNEGSKA (reference sequence). Unmatched junction bases numbered 7, after V lost 0 bases and J lost 5 bases. CDR3 in amino acids: CSARDHGQAHQPQHF. The CDR3 bases are TGCAGTGCTAGAGATCACGGACAGGCCCATCAGCCCCAGCATTTT.

This clonotype was observed many times. V is TRBV5-4 and J is TRBJ1-1; TRBD1 is a possible D gene (5 bases). Germline assignment: CDR1 SGHNT and CDR2 YYREEE (reference sequence). V was shortened by 4 bases and J by 4 bases, with 14 bases between the two germline ends. The CDR3 runs 14 residues. CDR3 DNA: TGTGCCAGCAGCACCGGGAGGGGCAGCACTGAAGCTTTCTTT. The encoded protein is CASSTGRGSTEAFF.

This clonotype was seen a few times. The chain joins TRBV11-2 to TRBJ1-1, with 9 bases lining up with TRBD1. The CDR3 covers 16 residues. Germline trimming cut 1 base from V and 5 bases from J; bases unmatched to any gene: 8. Germline values: CDR1 SGHAT, CDR2 FQNNGV. The CDR3 DNA reads TGTGCCAGCAGCTTAGGATACAGGGGGCGTAGGACTGAAGCTTTCTTT. As protein: CASSLGYRGRRTEAFF. The entire variable domain, with the rest obtained from reference TRBV11-2 and TRBJ1-1, is as follows: EAGVAQSPRYKIIEKRQSVAFWCNPISGHATLYWYQQILGQGPKLLIQFQNNGVVDDSQLPKDRFSAERLKGVDSTLKIQPAKLEDSAVYLCASSLGYRGRRTEAFFGQGTRLTVV.

This clonotype was recorded at least ten times. The chain has TRBV4-3 and TRBJ2-1; D is unclear. Germline V gene sequence: CDR1 LGHNA, CDR2 YSLEER. V shed 0 bases and J shed 6 bases, with 6 bases lying between them. The CDR3 spans 13 residues. The CDR3 DNA reads TGCGCCAGCAGCCAAGATGGGCTCAATGAGCAGTTCTTC. Residues: CASSQDGLNEQFF.

This clonotype was seen many times. The genes are TRBV9 and TRBJ2-7, with D perhaps assigned TRBD1 or TRBD2 (5 bases each). The CDR3 totals 17 residues. Per germline, CDR1 SGDLS and CDR2 YYNGEE. V lost 0 bases, J lost 6 bases, and 22 bases lay in between. CDR3 residues: CASSVGGSRLSYSEQYF. CDR3 sequence (DNA): TGTGCCAGCAGCGTAGGGGGGTCACGGCTCTCATACTCCGAGCAGTACTTC.

This clonotype was seen at least ten times. V gene TRBV5-6 combines with J gene TRBJ2-7; perhaps D is TRBD1 or TRBD2 (5 bases each). The CDR3 runs to 14 residues. The germline gives CDR1 SGHDT, CDR2 YYEEEE. Trimming removed 3 bases at V and 2 bases at J, with 12 bases between. The CDR3 sequence: CASSYRDLTYEQYF. CDR3 coding DNA: TGTGCCAGCAGCTACCGGGACCTAACCTACGAGCAGTACTTC.

This clonotype was recorded many times. V is TRBV28 and J is TRBJ1-1; possible D gene TRBD1, 5 bases. Germline V gene sequence: CDR1 MDHEN, CDR2 SYDVKM. CDR3 size: 15 residues. The V end lost 3 bases, the J end lost 4 bases, and 15 bases lay between the germline ends. The DNA of the CDR3 is TGTGCCAGCAGTTTTTCTGGGGCGCTGGGCACTGAAGCTTTCTTT. Amino acids: CASSFSGALGTEAFF. Complete variable domain (other parts from reference TRBV28 and TRBJ1-1): DVKVTQSSRYLVKRTGEKVFLECVQDMDHENMFWYRQDPGLGLRLIYFSYDVKMKEKGDIPEGYSVSREKKERFSLILESASTNQTSMYLCASSFSGALGTEAFFGQGTRLTVV.

This clonotype was seen ten or more times. V and J are TRBV6-1 and TRBJ1-5; D gene ambiguous. V was clipped by 7 bases and J by 3 bases, with 19 bases between them. This CDR3 spans 16 amino acids. CDR1 MNHNS and CDR2 SASEGT come from the germline V gene. As DNA, the CDR3 is TGTGCCAGCATTCCAAGGAAGGGAAGGAACAATCAGCCCCAGCATTTT. This codes for CASIPRKGRNNQPQHF.

The chain carries TRBV19 and TRBJ2-4; D possibly corresponds to TRBD1 (6 bases). Per germline, CDR1 LNHDA and CDR2 SQIVND (reference sequence). CDR3 length: 14 amino acids. Trimming left V 7 bases short and J 1 base short, with 11 bases between. The CDR3 loop reads CASTKGDAKNIQYF. The CDR3 DNA sequence: TGTGCCAGTACCAAGGGGGATGCCAAAAACATTCAGTACTTC.

This clonotype was seen repeatedly, ten times or more. The chain links TRBV20-1 to TRBJ2-7; D possibly corresponds to TRBD2 (6 bases). CDR1 and CDR2 (germline): DFQATT, SNEGSKA (reference sequence). The CDR3 covers 15 residues. V was clipped by 0 bases and J by 6 bases, with 18 bases between them. The CDR3 loop reads CSARDLDGSSIEQYF. CDR3 bases: TGCAGTGCTAGAGATTTAGACGGGAGCTCGATCGAGCAGTACTTC.

This clonotype was observed a few times. The CDR3 region has the DNA TGTGCCAGCAGACGCGCCGGGACAGACTACAATGAGCAGTTCTTC. Translating gives CASRRAGTDYNEQFF. The chain couples TRBV6-2 or TRBV6-3 to TRBJ2-1; TRBD1 matches 7 bases. This CDR3 is built from 15 residues. Trimming at V came to 6 bases and at J to 3 bases, leaving 8 bases not matched to a gene. CDR1 is MNHEY and CDR2 is SVGEGT in the germline V gene.

In its sample, this clonotype was seen many times. This rearrangement joins TRBV29-1 to TRBJ2-7; either TRBD1 or TRBD2 may supply D (5 bases each). Trimming removed 2 bases at V and 3 bases at J, with 26 bases between. The CDR3 totals 18 residues. Germline V gene sequence: CDR1 SQVTM, CDR2 ANQGSEA. The CDR3, as DNA: TGCAGCGTTGAAACTCCCGTGACGACCCACAGGACTCACTACGAGCAGTACTTC. Protein product: CSVETPVTTHRTHYEQYF.

V is TRBV11-1 and J is TRBJ2-3, with D possibly TRBD1 on 6 matching bases. This CDR3 has 14 residues. Germline V gives CDR1 SGHAT, CDR2 FQDESV (reference sequence). Between the trimmed V and J ends, which lost 4 bases and 2 bases, there was a span of 10 bases. The chain's CDR3 is CASSYGDNTDTQYF. In DNA, the CDR3 is TGTGCCAGCAGCTACGGGGACAACACAGATACGCAGTATTTT. Looking up the rest from reference TRBV11-1 and TRBJ2-3 gives the full variable domain: EAEVAQSPRYKITEKSQAVAFWCDPISGHATLYWYRQILGQGPELLVQFQDESVVDDSQLPKDRFSAERLKGVDSTLKIQPAELGDSAMYLCASSYGDNTDTQYFGPGTRLTVL.

This clonotype was observed at least ten times. The chain couples TRBV6-5 to TRBJ2-7; D is unresolved. The CDR3 totals 15 residues. Trimming shortened V by 0 bases and J by 6 bases, and 15 bases separated the two germline ends. CDR1 is MNHEY and CDR2 is SVGAGI in the germline V gene. CDR3 DNA: TGTGCCAGCAGTTACTCGAAAAGGGTCTCGGGCGAGCAGTACTTC. Translated, it gives CASSYSKRVSGEQYF.

The V call is TRBV10-3, the J call TRBJ2-5; D is ambiguous. Per the germline V gene, CDR1 is ENHRY and CDR2 is SYGVKD. The CDR3 is made up of 14 amino acids. Trimming left V 3 bases short and J 2 bases short, with 10 bases between. The CDR3 loop is CAISDGQQQETQYF. DNA of the CDR3: TGTGCCATCAGTGACGGTCAGCAGCAAGAGACCCAGTACTTC.

Remarks on this clonotype: Germline and junction disagree at one end, which may indicate a read error. The chain joins TRBV24-1 to TRBJ1-5; D is unresolved. The length of the CDR3 is 15 residues. Germline V gives CDR1 KGHDR, CDR2 SFDVKD. The CDR3 region has the DNA TGTGCCACCAGTGATCCTCAGGTGGAGAATCAGCCGCAGCATTTT. This sequence encodes CATSDPQVENQPQHF.

This clonotype was detected many times. The rearrangement uses TRBV7-8 and TRBJ2-2, with D hard to call. CDR3 length: 14 amino acids. Trimming stripped 1 base from V and 3 bases from J, with 6 bases between. The V gene's germline CDR1 is SGHVS and CDR2 FQNEAQ. The CDR3 is CASSLVPHTGELFF. The DNA of the CDR3 is TGTGCCAGCAGCTTAGTGCCACACACCGGGGAGCTGTTTTTT.

On this clonotype: A much larger clonotype is one base distant, so this may be a read error. The V gene is TRBV25-1, the J gene TRBJ2-7; D possibly corresponds to TRBD1 (5 bases). The V gene's germline CDR1 is MGHDK and CDR2 SYGVNS. This CDR3 comprises 16 residues. Trimming shortened V by 1 base and J by 5 bases, and 18 bases separated the two germline ends. Here the CDR3 reads CASSESGALNSHEQYF. The CDR3, as DNA: TGTGCCAGCAGTGAATCTGGGGCCCTAAACAGCCACGAGCAGTACTTC.

The sample holds many counts of this clonotype. This chain uses TRBV12-3 or TRBV12-4 with TRBJ1-1; possible D gene TRBD1, 5 bases. Trimming stripped 6 bases from V and 1 base from J, with 9 bases between. The CDR3 extends over 13 amino acids. CDR3 nucleotides: TGTGCCAGCAGACTAACAGGGAACACTGAAGCTTTCTTT. Its protein is CASRLTGNTEAFF.